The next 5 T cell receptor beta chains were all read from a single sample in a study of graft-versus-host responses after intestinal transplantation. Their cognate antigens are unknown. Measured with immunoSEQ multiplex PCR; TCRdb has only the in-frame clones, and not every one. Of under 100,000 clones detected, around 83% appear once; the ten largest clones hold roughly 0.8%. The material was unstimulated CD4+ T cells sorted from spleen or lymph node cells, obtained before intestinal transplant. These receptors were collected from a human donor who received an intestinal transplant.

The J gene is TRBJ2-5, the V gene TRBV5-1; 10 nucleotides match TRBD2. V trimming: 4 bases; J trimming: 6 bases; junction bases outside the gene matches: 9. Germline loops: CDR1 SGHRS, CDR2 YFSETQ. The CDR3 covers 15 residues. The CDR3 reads CASSPSGGALKTQYF. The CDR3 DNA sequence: TGCGCCAGCAGCCCCAGCGGGGGGGCGTTAAAGACCCAGTACTTC.

In DNA, the CDR3 is TGTGCCAGCATGGGGCCCCACACAGATACGCAGTATTTT. It is translated as CASMGPHTDTQYF. V is TRBV2 and J is TRBJ2-3, with a weak D call TRBD1 (5 bases). CDR3 length equals 13 residues. Trimming removed 7 bases from V and 2 bases from J, with 10 bases in between. The germline gives CDR1 SNHLY, CDR2 FYNNEI.

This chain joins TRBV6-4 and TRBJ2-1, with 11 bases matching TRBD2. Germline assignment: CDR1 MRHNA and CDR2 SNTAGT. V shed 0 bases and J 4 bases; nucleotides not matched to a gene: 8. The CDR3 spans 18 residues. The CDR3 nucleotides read TGTGCCAGCAGTGACTCATCGGCTAGCGGGGGGCTATACAATGAGCAGTTCTTC. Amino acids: CASSDSSASGGLYNEQFF.

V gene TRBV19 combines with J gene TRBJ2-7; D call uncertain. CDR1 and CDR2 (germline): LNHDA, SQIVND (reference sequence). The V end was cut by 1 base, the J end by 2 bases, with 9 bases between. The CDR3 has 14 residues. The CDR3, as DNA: TGTGCCAGTAGTATAGCACGAGGCACCTACGAGCAGTACTTC. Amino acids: CASSIARGTYEQYF.

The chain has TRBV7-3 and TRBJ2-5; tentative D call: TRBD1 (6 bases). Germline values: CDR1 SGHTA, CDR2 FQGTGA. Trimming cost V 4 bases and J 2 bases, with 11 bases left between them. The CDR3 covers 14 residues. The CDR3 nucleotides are TGTGCCAGCAGCTCAGGGGCTACTCAAGAGACCCAGTACTTC. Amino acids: CASSSGATQETQYF. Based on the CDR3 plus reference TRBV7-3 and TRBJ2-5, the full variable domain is GAGVSQTPSNKVTEKGKYVELRCDPISGHTALYWYRQSLGQGPEFLIYFQGTGAADDSGLPNDRFFAVRPEGSVSTLKIQRTERGDSAVYLCASSSGATQETQYFGPGTRLLVL.